This T cell receptor (beta chain) was obtained from a study of Ad26.COV2.S vaccination and SARS-CoV-2 variants. For the study at large: Participant was drawn from the COV1001 Ad26.COV2.S trial arm. Study results and limitations: Vaccinees displayed broader spike-specific TCR repertoires than placebo recipients.

The treatment denotes: around 19 received Ad26.COV2.S at low or high dose, single or two shots; 5 received placebo; per-sample allocation not given. The investigators took samples on day 63 after the first vaccine or placebo injection. Its platform was an Ad26 vector, and its expressed antigen was Wuhan-strain SARS-CoV-2 spike. TCRdb keeps only in-frame clones here, not all; method: immunoSEQ multiplex PCR. The data hold about 250,000 clones, with around 87% observed a single time. A word on this clone: Its specificity is not known.

Germline CDR1 reads SGHVS; CDR2 reads FNYEAQ. The V and J ends lost 3 bases and 2 bases respectively, with 1 base between them. There are 11 residues in the CDR3. This clonotype was obtained from a person between 18 and 65 years old who received the Ad26.COV2.S COVID-19 vaccine or a placebo. V and J are TRBV7-6 and TRBJ2-5; D gene ambiguous. The sequencing here drew on peripheral blood, taken in a trial of Ad26.COV2.S vaccine versus placebo. The CDR3 DNA reads as TGTGCCAGCAGCTTTCAAGAGACCCAGTACTTC. Its translation is CASSFQETQYF.